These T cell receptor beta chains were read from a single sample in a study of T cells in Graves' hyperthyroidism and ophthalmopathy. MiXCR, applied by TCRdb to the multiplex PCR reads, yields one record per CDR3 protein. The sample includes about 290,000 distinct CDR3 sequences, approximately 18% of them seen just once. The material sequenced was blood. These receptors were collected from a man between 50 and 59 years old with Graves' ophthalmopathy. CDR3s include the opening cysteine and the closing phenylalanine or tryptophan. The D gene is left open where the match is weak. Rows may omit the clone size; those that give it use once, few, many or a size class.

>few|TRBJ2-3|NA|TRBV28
CASTFERTDTQYF
TGTGCCAGCACCTTTGAGAGAACAGATACGCAGTATTTT
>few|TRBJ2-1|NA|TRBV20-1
CSARPRSGRGYNEQFF
TGCAGTGCTAGACCCAGGTCGGGGCGAGGGTACAATGAGCAGTTCTTC
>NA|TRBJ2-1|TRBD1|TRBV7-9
CASSRDRGSYNEQFF
TGTGCCAGCAGCCGAGACAGGGGATCTTACAATGAGCAGTTCTTC
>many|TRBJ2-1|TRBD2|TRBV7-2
CASSSRDRVLAGASEQFF
TGTGCCAGCAGCTCCCGGGACAGGGTACTAGCGGGAGCGAGTGAGCAGTTCTTC
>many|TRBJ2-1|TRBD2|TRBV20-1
CSARAATSATDNEQFF
TGCAGTGCTAGAGCCGCGACTAGCGCAACAGACAATGAGCAGTTCTTC
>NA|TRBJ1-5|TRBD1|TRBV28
CASSVTGTGPNQPQHF
TGTGCCAGCAGTGTGACCGGGACAGGTCCCAATCAGCCCCAGCATTTT
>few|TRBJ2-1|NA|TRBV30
CAWSWVFDEQFF
TGTGCCTGGTCGTGGGTTTTTGATGAGCAGTTCTTC
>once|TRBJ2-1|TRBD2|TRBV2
CASSELAGGPENEQFF
TGTGCCAGCAGTGAACTAGCGGGAGGGCCGGAGAATGAGCAGTTCTTC
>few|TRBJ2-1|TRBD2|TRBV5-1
CASSTLRNTPGLAGWGEQFF
TGCGCCAGCAGCACGCTTCGGAACACCCCGGGACTAGCGGGATGGGGTGAGCAGTTCTTC
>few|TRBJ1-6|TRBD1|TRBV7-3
CASRQTGGASLSPLHF
TGTGCCAGCAGACAGACAGGGGGCGCTTCACTTTCACCCCTCCACTTT
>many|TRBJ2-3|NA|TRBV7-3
CASSSWGAEDTQYF
TGTGCCAGCAGCTCCTGGGGGGCGGAAGATACGCAGTATTTT
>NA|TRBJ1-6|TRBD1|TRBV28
CASTTGGPVYNSPLHF
TGTGCCAGCACGACAGGGGGCCCCGTCTATAATTCACCCCTCCACTTT
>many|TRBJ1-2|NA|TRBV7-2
CASSLGGVPGYTF
TGTGCCAGCAGCTTAGGAGGGGTCCCTGGCTACACCTTC
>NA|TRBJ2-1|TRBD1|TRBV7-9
CASNLQGARDNEQFF
TGTGCCAGCAACTTACAGGGGGCTCGGGACAATGAGCAGTTCTTC
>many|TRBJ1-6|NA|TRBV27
CASSFMEGRNSPLHF
TGTGCCAGCAGTTTCATGGAGGGGAGGAATTCACCCCTCCACTTT
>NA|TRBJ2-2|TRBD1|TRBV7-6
CAITGQPNTGELFF
TGTGCCATTACGGGACAGCCGAACACCGGGGAGCTGTTTTTT
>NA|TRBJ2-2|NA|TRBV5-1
CASSLRLDTGELFF
TGCGCCAGCAGCTTGCGTTTAGACACCGGGGAGCTGTTTTTT
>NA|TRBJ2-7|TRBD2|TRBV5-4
CASSVAGASGIYEQYF
TGTGCCAGCAGCGTCGCGGGAGCTAGCGGGATCTACGAGCAGTACTTC
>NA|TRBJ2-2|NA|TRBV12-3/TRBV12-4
CASIAEPGELFF
TGTGCCAGCATCGCCGAGCCTGGGGAGCTGTTTTTT
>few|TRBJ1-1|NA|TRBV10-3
CATLLPGGRRDTEAFF
TGTGCCACCCTACTCCCCGGGGGGCGCAGGGACACTGAAGCTTTCTTT
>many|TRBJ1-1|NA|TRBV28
CASQGRIAEAFF
TGTGCCAGTCAGGGGAGGATCGCTGAAGCTTTCTTT
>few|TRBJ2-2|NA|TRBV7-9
CASSLEETENTGELFF
TGTGCCAGCAGCTTAGAGGAGACAGAGAACACCGGGGAGCTGTTTTTT
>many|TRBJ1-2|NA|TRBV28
CASSSYGYTF
TGTGCCAGCAGTTCCTATGGCTACACCTTC
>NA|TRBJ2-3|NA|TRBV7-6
CASSPSRGSTDMQYF
TGTGCCAGCAGCCCAAGTAGGGGGAGCACAGATATGCAGTATTTT
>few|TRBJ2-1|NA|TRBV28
CASRRIRNSYNEQFF
TGTGCCAGCAGGCGAATCCGGAACTCCTACAATGAGCAGTTCTTC
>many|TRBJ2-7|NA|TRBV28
CASSLEGHLPVYEQYF
TGTGCCAGCAGTTTAGAGGGACACCTCCCAGTGTACGAGCAGTACTTC
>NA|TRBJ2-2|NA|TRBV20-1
CSARIHGVSTGELFF
TGCAGTGCTAGAATCCATGGGGTCTCGACCGGGGAGCTGTTTTTT
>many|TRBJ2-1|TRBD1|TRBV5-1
CASSTGTGGPYNEQFF
TGCGCCAGCAGCACAGGGACAGGGGGCCCCTACAATGAGCAGTTCTTC
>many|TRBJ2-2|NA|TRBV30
CAWSSDTGELFF
TGTGCCTGGAGTTCCGACACCGGGGAGCTGTTTTTT
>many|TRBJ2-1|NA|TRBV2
CASKFLRAYNEQFF
TGTGCCAGCAAGTTCCTTCGGGCCTACAATGAGCAGTTCTTC
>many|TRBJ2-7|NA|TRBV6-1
CASGKIPEQYF
TGTGCCAGCGGAAAAATCCCAGAGCAGTACTTC
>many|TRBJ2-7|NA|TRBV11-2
CASSLRDAQPESYEQYF
TGTGCCAGCAGCTTAAGGGATGCGCAGCCCGAATCCTACGAGCAGTACTTC
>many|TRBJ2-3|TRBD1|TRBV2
CASSLLRQGKGTDTQYF
TGTGCCAGCAGCCTCCTCAGACAGGGAAAAGGCACAGATACGCAGTATTTT
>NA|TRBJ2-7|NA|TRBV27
CASRPRGLSYERYF
TGTGCCAGCAGGCCCCGGGGCCTCTCCTACGAGCGGTACTTC
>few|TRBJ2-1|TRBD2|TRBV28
CASSLLGLAGARNEQFF
TGTGCCAGCAGTTTATTGGGACTAGCGGGAGCGAGAAATGAGCAGTTCTTC
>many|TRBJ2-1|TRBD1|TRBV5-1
CASSLGGQGRDEQFF
TGCGCCAGCAGCTTGGGAGGACAGGGGCGGGATGAGCAGTTCTTC
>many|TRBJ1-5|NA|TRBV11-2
CASSLGGGGGQPQHF
TGTGCCAGCAGCTTAGGAGGAGGTGGGGGTCAGCCCCAGCATTTT
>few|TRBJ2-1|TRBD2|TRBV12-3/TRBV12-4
CASSFGGGFYNEQFF
TGTGCCAGCAGTTTTGGGGGGGGGTTCTACAATGAGCAGTTCTTC
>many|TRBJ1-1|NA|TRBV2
CASVRDGGVNTEAFF
TGTGCCAGCGTTAGGGATGGGGGAGTGAACACTGAAGCTTTCTTT
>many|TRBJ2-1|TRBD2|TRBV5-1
CASSLLAGVPDSYNEQFF
TGCGCCAGCAGCTTACTAGCGGGAGTCCCTGACTCCTACAATGAGCAGTTCTTC